This T cell receptor beta chain was obtained from a study of T cells in localized non-small cell lung cancer. Profiled with immunoSEQ multiplex PCR; TCRdb holds only in-frame clones, not every one. The sample has some 25,000 clones, about 87% seen once. CDR3 length: 15 amino acids. Trimming left V 4 bases short and J 2 bases short, with 15 bases between. Germline CDR1 and CDR2: LNHNV and YYDKDF (reference sequence). The sample consisted of peripheral blood mononuclear cells, taken before any cancer treatment. This clonotype originated in a woman aged 35-75 years with stage III lung adenocarcinoma. The chain couples TRBV15 to TRBJ2-7; no clear D gene. The CDR3 region is CATSNALLLPYEQYF. The DNA of the CDR3 is TGTGCCACCAGCAACGCGCTTCTGTTACCCTACGAGCAGTACTTC.